These T cell receptor beta chains were read from a single sample in a study of T cells in Graves' hyperthyroidism and ophthalmopathy. In TCRdb, the multiplex PCR reads were re-called with MiXCR into one record per CDR3 protein. The sample includes hundreds of thousands of distinct CDR3 sequences, around 46% of them seen just once. Source material: peripheral blood or thyroid tissue (not recorded which). The source is a woman under 30 with Graves' hyperthyroidism. CDR3s include the opening cysteine and the closing phenylalanine or tryptophan. The D gene is left open where the match is weak. Clone size is stated in some rows and not others, as once, few, many or a class when expanded.

14	TRBV12-3/TRBV12-4	.	TRBJ1-2	.	TGTGCCAGCAGTTTAGCCAGTCGAAACTATGGCTACACCTTC	CASSLASRNYGYTF
13	TRBV20-1	few	TRBJ2-7	.	TGCAGTGCTAGCCTCGGGGGCGACCACGAGCAGTACTTC	CSASLGGDHEQYF
16	TRBV7-8	.	TRBJ2-5	TRBD1	TGTGCCAGCAGCACAGCCGGGACAGCGACAGGGGAGACCCAGTACTTC	CASSTAGTATGETQYF
14	TRBV10-3	many	TRBJ2-7	TRBD2	TGTGCCATCAGGGGGACTAGCGAGAACTTCCGGCAGTACTTC	CAIRGTSENFRQYF
13	TRBV10-3	.	TRBJ1-6	TRBD1	TGTGCCATCAGTGCAGGGGGCGATTCACCCCTCCACTTT	CAISAGGDSPLHF
13	TRBV29-1	.	TRBJ1-2	.	TGCAGCGTGAATCACTCCAGGGACTATGGCTACACCTTC	CSVNHSRDYGYTF
15	TRBV7-3	.	TRBJ2-5	.	TGTGCCAGCAGCTTAGATTGGGTTAACCAAGAGACCCAGCACTTC	CASSLDWVNQETQHF
19	TRBV7-2	.	TRBJ1-6	.	TGTGCCAGCAGCTCCACTAACGCAGGTTTTACGGCGTATAATTCACCCCTCCACTTT	CASSSTNAGFTAYNSPLHF
12	TRBV29-1	.	TRBJ1-1	.	TGCAGCGTTGGTACAGGGTTCACTGAAGCTTTCTTT	CSVGTGFTEAFF
16	TRBV7-2	.	TRBJ2-5	TRBD2	TGTGCCAGCAACCCAAGCCTAGCGGGGAGCCAAGAGACCCAGTACTTC	CASNPSLAGSQETQYF
14	TRBV15	.	TRBJ1-1	.	TGTGCCACCAAGTTCGGTGGGAGGGTCTCTGAAGCTTTCTTT	CATKFGGRVSEAFF
13	TRBV2	few	TRBJ2-7	.	TGTGCCAGCAGTCCTGACTGGAACTACGAGCAGTACTTC	CASSPDWNYEQYF
16	TRBV7-3	few	TRBJ2-2	.	TGTGCCAGCAGCTACCTTAGCCGGCCGAACACCGGGGAGCTGTTTTTT	CASSYLSRPNTGELFF
15	TRBV10-3	.	TRBJ1-2	TRBD1	TGTGCCATCAGTGAGCGACAGGGACCTAACTATGGCTACACCTTC	CAISERQGPNYGYTF
15	TRBV7-2	many	TRBJ2-7	TRBD2	TGTGCCAGCAACACCCCCGGACTAGCGGGTGGGGAGCAGTACTTC	CASNTPGLAGGEQYF
13	TRBV7-2	.	TRBJ1-1	TRBD1	TGTGCCAGCAGCCCAAGGGCAGGGGGCGGAACTTTCTTT	CASSPRAGGGTFF
15	TRBV2	few	TRBJ1-2	TRBD1	TGTGCCAGCGCGGGACAGGCAAATTTTAACTATGGCTACACCTTC	CASAGQANFNYGYTF
11	TRBV7-7	many	TRBJ1-2	.	TGTGCCAGCAGCCTCACTTCGTGCTACACCTTC	CASSLTSCYTF
16	TRBV10-3	few	TRBJ1-2	TRBD1	TGTGCCAGCAGTTCGGTTCACGGGACAGGTTTATATGGCTACACCTTC	CASSSVHGTGLYGYTF
15	TRBV25-1	few	TRBJ2-5	.	TGTGCCAGCAGCCAGGACGGACTTGCTCAAGAGACCCAGTACTTC	CASSQDGLAQETQYF
16	TRBV19	few	TRBJ1-1	.	TGTGCCAGTAGTATAGTCACAGCTTGTTGCGACACTGAAGCTTTCTTT	CASSIVTACCDTEAFF
16	TRBV20-1	.	TRBJ1-1	.	TGCAGTGCTAGAGACGGTGCCAGGGTTTTCGACACTGAAGCTTTCTTT	CSARDGARVFDTEAFF
17	TRBV20-1	.	TRBJ2-2	.	TGCAGTGCCATGGGCCAGGGGAGACAATCGAACACCGAGGAGCTGTTTTTT	CSAMGQGRQSNTEELFF
14	TRBV7-9	.	TRBJ1-2	.	TGTGCCAGCAGCTTGAGGACAGAGAGCTATGGCTACACCTTC	CASSLRTESYGYTF
17	TRBV19	.	TRBJ2-5	TRBD1	TGTGCCAGTAGTATCGGGGACAGGGCCATTCGTCAAGAGACCCAGTACTTC	CASSIGDRAIRQETQYF
18	TRBV15	.	TRBJ2-6	.	TGTGCCACCAGCGGACACGGACAGTCAGTGAATGGGGCCAACGTCCTGACTTTC	CATSGHGQSVNGANVLTF
17	TRBV10-2	.	TRBJ1-4	.	TGCGCCAGCAGCCTTTCTGCCCCAGGGTTCACTAATGAAAAACTGTTTTTT	CASSLSAPGFTNEKLFF
14	TRBV7-2	.	TRBJ1-6	.	TGTGCCAGCAGTTTATTCGCGGAGAATTCACCCCTCCACTTT	CASSLFAENSPLHF
13	TRBV15	once	TRBJ1-2	.	TGTGCCACCAGCAGTGCCTACTGGGATGTCTACACCTTC	CATSSAYWDVYTF
13	TRBV19	.	TRBJ1-2	.	TGTGCCAGTAGTATGAAGGGAAACTATGGCTACACCTTC	CASSMKGNYGYTF
16	TRBV12-3/TRBV12-4	.	TRBJ1-1	.	TGTGCTAGTGGTTCAAACGGCGGGGTCATGAACACTGAAGCTTTCTTT	CASGSNGGVMNTEAFF
15	TRBV9	.	TRBJ2-7	.	TGTGCCAGCAGCGTAGGGTCTAGCGCTTACTACGAGCAGTACTTC	CASSVGSSAYYEQYF
15	TRBV7-3	few	TRBJ2-5	.	TGTGCCAGCAGCTTCCTGGGAGGCTCGCAAGAGACCCAGTACTTC	CASSFLGGSQETQYF
16	TRBV7-9	.	TRBJ1-2	TRBD1	TGTGCCAGCAGCTCCGGACAGGGGAGGCTTAATGATGGCTACACCTTC	CASSSGQGRLNDGYTF
14	TRBV7-2	.	TRBJ1-1	.	TGTGCCAGCAGTTACGGGGGGGGTAAAGGTGAAGCTTTCTTT	CASSYGGGKGEAFF
13	TRBV10-3	.	TRBJ2-7	.	TGTGCCATCAGTGAGTCGTTGTTCAACGAGCAGTACTTC	CAISESLFNEQYF
11	TRBV2	.	TRBJ2-7	.	TGTGCCAACAGTTCCCCGCACGAGCAGTACTTC	CANSSPHEQYF
15	TRBV7-9	few	TRBJ2-5	TRBD2	TGTGCCAGCAGCGCACTTGGACTAGCGGAAGAGACCCAGTACTTC	CASSALGLAEETQYF
13	TRBV20-1	.	TRBJ1-1	.	TGCAGTGCTAGAGATACCGGGGGGTCTGAAGCTTTCTTT	CSARDTGGSEAFF